This passage covers 31 T cell receptor beta chains from one sample sequenced in a study of blood T cell repertoires in COVID-19. Generated by immunoSEQ multiplex PCR, the TCRdb table keeps only in-frame clones and is missing some. The table has more than 200,000 clones, roughly nine tenths seen once. Material: peripheral blood. These TCRs come from a man between 18 and 29 years old with active or convalescent COVID-19.

This rearrangement joins TRBV27 to TRBJ2-2; 10 bases are a match to TRBD2. Germline CDR1 is MNHEY and CDR2 is SMNVEV (reference sequence). The V segment lost 4 bases and the J segment 8 bases; nucleotides outside the gene matches: 10. The CDR3 is made up of 16 amino acids. The CDR3 sequence is CASSSWLAGAQGELFF. The CDR3 DNA is TGTGCCAGCAGTTCATGGCTAGCGGGGGCCCAGGGGGAGCTGTTTTTT.

This clone was picked up one time. The genes are TRBV6-4 and TRBJ1-5; D gene ambiguous. The germline V and J ends were trimmed by 2 bases and 3 bases, with 8 bases remaining between them. The germline CDR1 and CDR2 sequences are MRHNA and SNTAGT. CDR3 length equals 14 residues. The CDR3 region has the DNA TGTGCCAGCAGTGACGGGCTGAACAATCAGCCCCAGCATTTT. It yields the protein CASSDGLNNQPQHF.

This chain connects TRBV5-1 to TRBJ2-2, with 11 positions matching TRBD2. The CDR3 runs to 18 residues. Germline V gives CDR1 SGHRS, CDR2 YFSETQ. With 0 bases clipped from V and 2 bases from J, the junction kept 6 bases outside the gene matches. The CDR3 sequence is CASSLVGTSGANTGELFF. CDR3 nucleotides: TGCGCCAGCAGCTTGGTTGGGACTAGCGGAGCCAACACCGGGGAGCTGTTTTTT.

The J gene is TRBJ1-5, the V gene TRBV3-1 (or the pseudogene TRBV3-2); D is perhaps TRBD1 (5 bases). CDR3 length equals 15 residues. The germline V and J ends were trimmed by 4 bases and 0 bases, with 10 bases remaining between them. Per germline, CDR1 LGHDT and CDR2 YNNKEL (reference sequence). Written as DNA, the CDR3 is TGTGCCAGCAGCCCGGACACTTATAGCAATCAGCCCCAGCATTTT. Encoded protein: CASSPDTYSNQPQHF.

This clone was counted only a few times. This chain joins TRBV3-1 (or the pseudogene TRBV3-2) and TRBJ1-4; 8 positions agree with TRBD1. The V gene's germline CDR1 is LGHDT and CDR2 YNNKEL (reference sequence). The length of the CDR3 is 15 residues. J was trimmed by 4 bases and V by 4 bases; bases with no gene match: 5. CDR3 DNA sequence: TGTGCCAGCAGCCCCGCCACAGGGGGTAATGAAAAACTGTTTTTT. Protein: CASSPATGGNEKLFF.

The rearrangement uses TRBV2 and TRBJ2-6, with TRBD1 matching 11 bases. Germline assignment: CDR1 SNHLY and CDR2 FYNNEI. The CDR3 sequence is 19 residues long. The ends lost 7 bases at V and 0 bases at J; junction bases unmatched: 11. The CDR3 region is CASTQAPGQGGSGANVLTF. CDR3 coding DNA: TGTGCCAGCACTCAAGCCCCGGGACAGGGGGGCTCTGGGGCCAACGTCCTGACTTTC.

The rearrangement links TRBV30 to TRBJ2-1; 7 bases fit TRBD2. This CDR3 has 15 residues. Losses at the gene ends were 3 bases for V and 4 bases for J; bases not matched to a gene: 9. CDR1 GTSNPN and CDR2 SVGIG come from the germline V gene (reference sequence). CDR3 bases: TGTGCCTGGAGACCCCCGGGACTACTATACAATGAGCAGTTCTTC. Residues: CAWRPPGLLYNEQFF. The full variable domain, rest sourced from reference TRBV30 and TRBJ2-1, is SQTIHQWPATLVQPVGSPLSLECTVEGTSNPNLYWYRQAAGRGLQLLFYSVGIGQISSEVPQNLSASRPQDRQFILSSKKLLLSDSGFYLCAWRPPGLLYNEQFFGPGTRLTVL.

The V call is TRBV15, the J call TRBJ2-3; D is perhaps TRBD2 (6 bases). Germline V gives CDR1 LNHNV, CDR2 YYDKDF (reference sequence). The ends were cut back, 3 bases at V and 2 bases at J, with 9 bases in the middle. The CDR3 spans 14 residues. The CDR3: CATSRRGDTDTQYF. Written as DNA, the CDR3 is TGTGCCACCAGCAGGCGGGGAGACACAGATACGCAGTATTTT.

This clone was detected a few times. The rearrangement joins TRBV9 to TRBJ2-2; the match to TRBD1 covers 8 bases. The CDR3 runs to 16 residues. Per the germline V gene, CDR1 is SGDLS and CDR2 is YYNGEE. V gave up 3 bases and J gave up 0 bases; unmatched junction bases: 4. The CDR3 reads CASSARQGPNTGELFF. The CDR3 region has the DNA TGTGCCAGCAGCGCCCGACAGGGGCCGAACACCGGGGAGCTGTTTTTT.

The chain recombines TRBV2 with TRBJ2-5, with a tentative D call TRBD2 (5 bases). Trimming shortened V by 6 bases and J by 7 bases, and 21 bases separated the two germline ends. There are 15 residues in the CDR3. CDR1 is SNHLY and CDR2 is FYNNEI in the germline V gene. The CDR3 nucleotides read TGTGCCAGCAGGGCCTCTCCAACCCATGAGGGGACCCAGTACTTC. Translated, it gives CASRASPTHEGTQYF.

This rearrangement joins TRBV5-5 to TRBJ2-1; 8 bases align to TRBD2. The germline gives CDR1 SGHKS, CDR2 YYEKEE (reference sequence). Germline trimming cut 3 bases from V and 7 bases from J; bases unmatched to any gene: 12. CDR3 size: 16 residues. The CDR3 reads CASSWPRGGTGNEQFF. CDR3 in DNA: TGTGCCAGCAGCTGGCCTCGCGGGGGGACTGGGAATGAGCAGTTCTTC.

A remark on this clone: Other DNA sequences from this sample encode an identical CDR3 as well. The chain uses TRBV5-1 and TRBJ2-5; 11 bases map to TRBD2. V dropped 0 bases and J dropped 2; count of bases not matched to a gene: 3. The CDR3 loop spans 16 amino acids. Germline lookup yields CDR1 SGHRS and CDR2 YFSETQ. The CDR3 region has the DNA TGCGCCAGCAGCTTGGCCGTAGCGGGAGGGCAAGAGACCCAGTACTTC. This translates into CASSLAVAGGQETQYF.

This clone occurred once. This chain connects TRBV9 to TRBJ1-1, with 7 bases identical to TRBD1. The CDR3 sequence is 16 residues long. CDR1 is SGDLS, CDR2 YYNGEE, per germline. V lost 4 bases to trimming and J lost 6 bases; unmatched junction nucleotides: 15. The chain's CDR3 is CASSLSMTGRDAEAFF. CDR3 bases: TGTGCCAGCAGCCTGTCCATGACAGGGCGGGACGCTGAAGCTTTCTTT.

The chain joins TRBV24-1 to TRBJ2-6, with a weak D call TRBD1 (5 bases). Germline V lookup: CDR1 KGHDR, CDR2 SFDVKD. The V and J ends lost 4 bases and 0 bases respectively, with 9 bases between them. The CDR3 extends over 16 amino acids. The CDR3 here is CATSDPQGSGANVLTF. In nucleotides, the CDR3 is TGTGCCACCAGTGACCCCCAGGGCTCTGGGGCCAACGTCCTGACTTTC.

This clone was seen a handful of times. The chain uses TRBV4-3 and TRBJ1-3; a possible D gene is TRBD1 (5 bases). The V end was cut by 1 base, the J end by 0 bases, with 13 bases between. The CDR3 contains 17 residues. The germline gives CDR1 LGHNA, CDR2 YSLEER. CDR3 in amino acids: CASSQVHTGGSGNTIYF. The CDR3 region has the DNA TGCGCCAGCAGCCAAGTGCACACCGGGGGCTCTGGAAACACCATATATTTT.

V usage is TRBV3-1 (or the pseudogene TRBV3-2) and J usage is TRBJ1-2; 7 positions agree with TRBD1. The CDR3 has 15 residues. Germline CDR1 is LGHDT and CDR2 is YNNKEL (reference sequence). V dropped 2 bases and J dropped 2; count of bases not matched to a gene: 5. CDR3 DNA sequence: TGTGCCAGCAGCCAATGGAGGGGGCAGAACTATGGCTACACCTTC. Translation: CASSQWRGQNYGYTF.

The V call is TRBV5-5, the J call TRBJ1-3; no reliable D call. The CDR3 covers 15 residues. Germline CDR1 reads SGHKS; CDR2 reads YYEKEE (reference sequence). V was pared by 4 bases and J by 3 bases, with 14 bases between. As DNA, the CDR3 is TGTGCCAGCAGCGGAGGACTAACGGTTGGAAACACCATATATTTT. Translated, it gives CASSGGLTVGNTIYF. Variable domain in full (rest from reference TRBV5-5 and TRBJ1-3): DAGVTQSPTHLIKTRGQQVTLRCSPISGHKSVSWYQQVLGQGPQFIFQYYEKEERGRGNFPDRFSARQFPNYSSELNVNALLLGDSALYLCASSGGLTVGNTIYFGEGSWLTVV.

The chain has TRBV30 and TRBJ1-2; 9 nucleotides line up with TRBD1. Per germline, CDR1 GTSNPN and CDR2 SVGIG (reference sequence). This CDR3 region has 18 residues. V shed 2 bases and J 1 base; nucleotides not matched to a gene: 14. The CDR3 protein is CAWSRPKDRGDLNYGYTF. DNA for the CDR3: TGTGCCTGGAGTCGCCCGAAGGACAGGGGAGATCTTAACTATGGCTACACCTTC.

The CDR3 nucleotides read TGCAGTGCTAGTAGACAGCACTACGAGCAGTACTTC. It yields the protein CSASRQHYEQYF. This chain connects TRBV20-1 to TRBJ2-7; D may be TRBD1 (5 bases). CDR1 and CDR2 (germline): DFQATT, SNEGSKA (reference sequence). V was trimmed by 3 bases and J by 3 bases, leaving 9 bases between them. The length of the CDR3 is 12 residues.

The V call is TRBV10-3, the J call TRBJ1-5; TRBD1 is a possible D gene (5 bases). The CDR3 covers 12 residues. V was pared by 5 bases and J by 7 bases, with 9 bases between. CDR1 and CDR2 (germline): ENHRY, SYGVKD. The CDR3: CAISTGGQPQHF. DNA for the CDR3: TGTGCCATCAGTACCGGGGGGCAGCCCCAGCATTTT.

The chain carries TRBV5-1 and TRBJ2-7; 11 bases line up with TRBD2. Germline assignment: CDR1 SGHRS and CDR2 YFSETQ. This CDR3 comprises 15 residues. After removal of 4 bases from V and 0 bases from J, the junction contained 3 bases not matched to a gene. CDR3 sequence (DNA): TGCGCCAGCAGCGGCGGGACTAGCGGCTCCTACGAGCAGTACTTC. Protein: CASSGGTSGSYEQYF.

The rearrangement links TRBV15 to TRBJ1-3; the match to TRBD1 covers 7 bases. V shed 2 bases, J shed 0 bases, and the junction held 13 bases outside the gene matches. CDR3 size: 19 residues. CDR1 is LNHNV and CDR2 is YYDKDF in the germline V gene (reference sequence). This CDR3 is CATSRKFGTDASSGNTIYF. The CDR3 nucleotides read TGTGCCACCAGCAGAAAATTTGGGACAGACGCCTCCTCTGGAAACACCATATATTTT.

The rearrangement uses TRBV7-3 and TRBJ2-5; 7 nucleotides line up with TRBD2. Germline V CDR1 and CDR2: SGHTA, FQGTGA. This CDR3 is 15 amino acids long. The V and J ends lost 5 bases and 4 bases, in that order; junction bases with no gene match: 10. The CDR3 loop is CASSIRAGEGETQYF. The CDR3 DNA reads as TGTGCCAGCAGCATACGGGCGGGAGAGGGAGAGACCCAGTACTTC.

The chain employs TRBV6-2 or TRBV6-3 and TRBJ1-4; no reliable D call. The length of the CDR3 is 15 residues. The V end lost 5 bases, the J end lost 5 bases, and 15 bases lay between the germline ends. The V gene's germline CDR1 is MNHEY and CDR2 SVGEGT. CDR3 sequence (DNA): TGTGCCAGCAGTGATGTCGCAGTGAAGAATGAAAAACTGTTTTTT. This encodes CASSDVAVKNEKLFF.

The sample holds a few counts of this clone. The chain has TRBV7-3 and TRBJ2-2; perhaps TRBD2 as D (5 bases). CDR3 length equals 17 residues. V was pared by 2 bases and J by 5 bases, with 18 bases between. Per the germline V gene, CDR1 is SGHTA and CDR2 is FQGTGA. As DNA, the CDR3 is TGTGCCAGCAGCTTAGGATTGCCCGGGGAGTGGACCGGGGAGCTGTTTTTT. Translated: CASSLGLPGEWTGELFF.

The chain is built from TRBV6-1 and TRBJ2-7; D is perhaps TRBD2 (5 bases). The ends were cut back, 2 bases at V and 0 bases at J, with 11 bases in the middle. CDR3 size: 15 residues. Germline CDR1 MNHNS, CDR2 SASEGT. CDR3 protein: CASSEFLGVSYEQYF. CDR3 nucleotide sequence: TGTGCCAGCAGTGAATTTTTGGGAGTCTCCTACGAGCAGTACTTC.

The V call is TRBV7-9, the J call TRBJ2-5, with D perhaps TRBD1 (6 bases). From germline, CDR1 is SEHNR and CDR2 FQNEAQ (reference sequence). The CDR3 is 14 residues long. The germline V and J ends were trimmed by 1 base and 2 bases, with 8 bases remaining between them. The CDR3 loop is CASSLGGLQETQYF. In DNA form, the CDR3 reads TGTGCCAGCAGCTTAGGGGGGCTACAAGAGACCCAGTACTTC.

V usage is TRBV9 and J usage is TRBJ2-3, with 12 bases fitting TRBD2. Germline V lookup: CDR1 SGDLS, CDR2 YYNGEE. The ends lost 0 bases at V and 1 base at J; junction bases unmatched: 9. CDR3 size: 19 residues. CDR3 DNA: TGTGCCAGCAGCGTAGCCACTAGCGGGAGGTGGAAAGGCACAGATACGCAGTATTTT. Residues: CASSVATSGRWKGTDTQYF.

With regard to this clone: The same CDR3 also results from other DNA sequences found in this sample. The chain employs TRBV5-1 and TRBJ2-7, with a weak D call TRBD2 (6 bases). Germline V gene data show CDR1 as SGHRS and CDR2 as YFSETQ. The CDR3 sequence is 15 residues long. The V end lost 0 bases, the J end lost 4 bases, and 14 bases lay between the germline ends. CDR3 coding DNA: TGCGCCAGCAGCTTGGTTTCAGGTAGCGGTTACGAGCAGTACTTC. Encoded protein: CASSLVSGSGYEQYF.

The chain joins TRBV29-1 to TRBJ1-1, with unresolved D. Germline CDR1 is SQVTM and CDR2 is ANQGSEA. Deletions cut 3 bases from V and 0 bases from J, with 14 bases between. The CDR3 contains 15 residues. CDR3 protein: CSVERATIMNTEAFF. CDR3 DNA sequence: TGCAGCGTTGAGCGTGCGACAATCATGAACACTGAAGCTTTCTTT.

The rearrangement joins TRBV7-9 to TRBJ1-6; no definite D call. This CDR3 spans 15 amino acids. V gave up 1 base and J gave up 7 bases, with 11 bases separating them. In germline, CDR1 is SEHNR, CDR2 FQNEAQ (reference sequence). Written as DNA, the CDR3 is TGTGCCAGCAGCTTAGTCAGGCCTACGAATTCACCCCTCCACTTT. It encodes CASSLVRPTNSPLHF.